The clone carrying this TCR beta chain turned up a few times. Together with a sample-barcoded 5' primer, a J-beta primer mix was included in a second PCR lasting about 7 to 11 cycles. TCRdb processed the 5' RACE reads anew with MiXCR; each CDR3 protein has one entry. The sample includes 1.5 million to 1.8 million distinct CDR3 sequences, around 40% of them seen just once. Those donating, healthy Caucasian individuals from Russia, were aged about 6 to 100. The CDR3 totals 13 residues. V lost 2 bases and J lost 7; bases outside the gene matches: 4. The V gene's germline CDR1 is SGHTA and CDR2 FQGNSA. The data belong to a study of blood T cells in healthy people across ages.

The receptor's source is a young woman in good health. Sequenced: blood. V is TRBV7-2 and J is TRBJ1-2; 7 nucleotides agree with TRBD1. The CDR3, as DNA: TGTGCCAGCAGCTTAAGGGACAGCTTTGGCTACACCTTC. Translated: CASSLRDSFGYTF.